The 5 T cell receptor beta chains given below trace back to one sample, sequenced in a study of OX40 agonist ivuxolimab in advanced cancers. TCRdb's copy holds only in-frame clones and misses some; the assay was immunoSEQ multiplex PCR. The table shows tens of thousands of clones, with about 87% occurring only once. Sequencing used CD4+ or CD8+ T cells sorted from blood, obtained in a trial of the OX40 agonist ivuxolimab. Source of these receptors: an adult with an advanced solid tumor such as melanoma, head and neck, liver or kidney cancer.

The rearrangement uses TRBV5-4 and TRBJ2-2; TRBD2 is a possible D gene (6 bases). The V and J ends lost 3 bases and 5 bases respectively, with 20 bases between them. This CDR3 contains 17 residues. CDR1 SGHNT and CDR2 YYREEE come from the germline V gene (reference sequence). DNA for the CDR3: TGTGCCAGCAGCTCCCCAGGAGGGCCTCTCGGGACCGGGGAGCTGTTTTTT. The encoded protein is CASSSPGGPLGTGELFF.

The chain recombines TRBV2 with TRBJ2-6; 7 bases are a match to TRBD1. CDR3 size: 18 residues. The ends lost 3 bases at V and 1 base at J; junction bases unmatched: 9. The V gene's germline CDR1 is SNHLY and CDR2 FYNNEI. CDR3 sequence: CASSDRDSRISGANVLTF. The CDR3 DNA reads as TGTGCCAGCAGTGACCGGGACAGCAGAATTTCTGGGGCCAACGTCCTGACTTTC.

The rearrangement joins TRBV19 to TRBJ2-1, with D maybe TRBD1 (6 bases). The CDR3 runs 15 residues. Trimming pared 7 bases from V and 0 bases from J, leaving 13 bases between. Looked up from germline, CDR1 is LNHDA and CDR2 is SQIVND (reference sequence). The CDR3 DNA follows: TGTGCCAGTACCCACGACAGGAGCTCCTACAATGAGCAGTTCTTC. The encoded protein is CASTHDRSSYNEQFF.

This chain uses TRBV30 with TRBJ1-5; D is ambiguous. Germline CDR1 and CDR2: GTSNPN and SVGIG (reference sequence). The CDR3 spans 15 residues. V lost 4 bases and J 3 bases, leaving 16 bases between the germline ends. Written as DNA, the CDR3 is TGTGCCTGGAATTCAGCCACTCCGATCAATCAGCCCCAGCATTTT. This sequence encodes CAWNSATPINQPQHF. The full variable domain, with the rest looked up from reference TRBV30 and TRBJ1-5, is SQTIHQWPATLVQPVGSPLSLECTVEGTSNPNLYWYRQAAGRGLQLLFYSVGIGQISSEVPQNLSASRPQDRQFILSSKKLLLSDSGFYLCAWNSATPINQPQHFGDGTRLSIL.

The chain joins TRBV21-1 to TRBJ1-2; the D call in the table, TRBD1, was not verified against the DNA. TRBV21-1 is recorded as a pseudogene. The CDR3 consists of 13 residues. The CDR3 is CASSKEGQYGYTF. Written as DNA, the CDR3 is TGTGCCAGCAGCAAAGAGGGACAGTATGGCTACACCTTC.